This entry concerns a single T cell receptor beta chain. What it binds is not known. There are 15 residues in the CDR3. Germline values: CDR1 SGDLS, CDR2 YYNGEE. V was shortened by 4 bases and J by 7 bases, with 20 bases between the two germline ends. Profiling relied on immunoSEQ multiplex PCR, and the TCRdb table lists in-frame clones only, not all of them. Altogether approximately 90,000 clones are present, about 90% being singletons, with the ten largest covering roughly 0.4%. The sample is drawn from a study of graft-versus-host responses after intestinal transplantation. The sample in question was unstimulated CD8+ T cells sorted from spleen or lymph node cells, obtained before transplant. The TCR comes from a human donor who was the organ donor for an intestinal transplant. This chain uses TRBV9 with TRBJ1-1, with D possibly matching TRBD1 (6 bases). CDR3 coding DNA: TGTGCCAGCAGCCTCTCCCCAGGGGCCTCCCGTGAAGCTTTCTTT. Amino acid sequence: CASSLSPGASREAFF. Complete variable domain (other parts from reference TRBV9 and TRBJ1-1): DSGVTQTPKHLITATGQRVTLRCSPRSGDLSVYWYQQSLDQGLQFLIQYYNGEERAKGNILERFSAQQFPDLHSELNLSSLELGDSALYFCASSLSPGASREAFFGQGTRLTVV.